The 25 T cell receptor beta chains below come from one sample, sequenced in a study of CD8+CD57+ T cells in acquired aplastic anemia. CDR3 and TCR beta VDJ profiling relied on a genomic DNA template. TCRdb re-analysed the reads in MiXCR, keeping a single row per CDR3 protein. Of 200,000 to 250,000 distinct CDR3 sequences in the sample, around 60% were seen once. The sequencing sample was made of sorted CD4+, CD8+, or CD8+CD57+ T cells (not recorded which) from PBMCs. The receptors were gathered from a human donor in good health.

The gene calls are TRBV25-1 and TRBJ1-6; the match to TRBD1 covers 11 bases. J lost 10 bases, V lost 2 bases, and 1 base had no gene match. Germline CDR1 MGHDK, CDR2 SYGVNS. This CDR3 region has 14 residues. For the CDR3, the DNA is TGTGCCAGCAGTGAAGGGACAGGGGGATCACCCCTCCACTTT. Amino acids: CASSEGTGGSPLHF.

The V and J genes are TRBV15 and TRBJ1-1; D call uncertain. The V end was cut by 3 bases, the J end by 1 base, with 6 bases between. Germline V gene data show CDR1 as LNHNV and CDR2 as YYDKDF (reference sequence). CDR3 size: 13 residues. CDR3 in amino acids: CATSRRENTEAFF. The CDR3, as DNA: TGTGCCACCAGCAGGCGAGAGAACACTGAAGCTTTCTTT.

A note on this clonotype: A junction end diverges from the germline sequence, so it may reflect a read error. The chain employs TRBV16 and TRBJ2-2; 7 nucleotides agree with TRBD2. CDR1 and CDR2 (germline): KGHSY, FQNENV. The CDR3 extends over 15 amino acids. CDR3: CASSRNKGGSGELSF. CDR3 bases: TGTGCCAGCAGCCGCAACAAAGGAGGCAGCGGGGAGCTGTCTTTT.

V gene TRBV7-6 combines with J gene TRBJ1-6, with D possibly TRBD1 on 5 matching bases. Germline loops: CDR1 SGHVS, CDR2 FNYEAQ. Trimming removed 0 bases from V and 14 bases from J, with 14 bases in between. CDR3 size: 14 residues. This chain's CDR3 is CASSLAGGRGTLHF. Here the CDR3 DNA reads TGTGCCAGCAGCTTAGCCGGAGGCCGGGGGACCCTCCACTTT.

This clonotype has a handful of counts. This sequence joins TRBV3-1 and TRBJ2-1, with a weak D call TRBD2 (5 bases). The CDR3 is 15 amino acids. Germline-derived CDR1 and CDR2 are LGHDT and YNNKEL (reference sequence). V was pared by 0 bases and J by 8 bases, with 14 bases between. The CDR3 DNA follows: TGTGCCAGCAGCCAAGAACTAGGTAGGATGGATGAGCAGTTCTTC. It yields the protein CASSQELGRMDEQFF.

This clonotype has just one count. One junction end does not reproduce the germline sequence, and a read error may be involved. The chain combines TRBV7-3 with TRBJ1-2, with a tentative D call TRBD1 (6 bases). CDR1 is SGHTA and CDR2 is FQGTGA in the germline V gene. The CDR3 spans 13 residues. DNA for the CDR3: TGTGGCAGCAGCTCACAGGGTTTCGATGGCTACACCTTC. Its protein product is CGSSSQGFDGYTF.

The rearrangement uses TRBV13 and TRBJ2-2; D gene unclear. Germline V gene lookup returns CDR1 PRHDT and CDR2 FYEKMQ (reference sequence). The CDR3 runs 13 residues. Trimming pared 6 bases from V and 5 bases from J, leaving 10 bases between. As DNA, the CDR3 is TGTGCCAGCAGTCTCGCAGAAACCGGGGAGCTGTTTTTT. Translating gives CASSLAETGELFF.

This clonotype appeared a single time. V gene TRBV5-8 combines with J gene TRBJ2-7, with TRBD2 matching 11 bases. V gave up 6 bases and J gave up 6 bases; unmatched junction bases: 11. The CDR3 contains 15 residues. The germline V gene has CDR1 SGHTS and CDR2 YDEGEE. The CDR3 DNA sequence: TGTGCCAGCAACCAGCCGGGACTAGCGGTTCCCGAGCAGTACTTC. It yields the protein CASNQPGLAVPEQYF.

This chain joins TRBV9 and TRBJ2-7, with 10 bases matching TRBD1. This CDR3 has 15 residues. J gave up 3 bases and V 3 bases, and 6 bases lay outside the gene matches. From germline, CDR1 is SGDLS and CDR2 YYNGEE. CDR3 coding DNA: TGTGCCAGCAGCGCGGGACAGGGGTCCCTCTACGAGCAGTACTTC. Translated, it gives CASSAGQGSLYEQYF. The variable domain in full, with the rest retrieved from reference TRBV9 and TRBJ2-7, is DSGVTQTPKHLITATGQRVTLRCSPRSGDLSVYWYQQSLDQGLQFLIQYYNGEERAKGNILERFSAQQFPDLHSELNLSSLELGDSALYFCASSAGQGSLYEQYFGPGTRLTVT.

This chain links TRBV7-8 with TRBJ1-3; D not certain. Germline V gives CDR1 SGHVS, CDR2 FQNEAQ. The CDR3 is 15 amino acids. The ends were cut back, 5 bases at V and 4 bases at J, with 15 bases in the middle. CDR3 coding DNA: TGTGCCAGCAGCACAGACACCAGGCACGGAAACACCATATATTTT. This gives the protein CASSTDTRHGNTIYF.

In its sample, this clonotype ranks as medium-sized (0.01 to 0.1%). The V and J genes are TRBV29-1 and TRBJ2-1; D unclear. The ends were cut back, 0 bases at V and 3 bases at J, with 6 bases in the middle. The CDR3 has 13 residues. Germline CDR1 is SQVTM and CDR2 is ANQGSEA. This CDR3 reads CSVEEHNYNEQFF. CDR3 sequence (DNA): TGCAGCGTTGAAGAGCATAACTACAATGAGCAGTTCTTC.

This clonotype was detected only once. The V and J genes are TRBV20-1 and TRBJ2-3; TRBD2 aligns across 8 bases. Germline trimming cut 4 bases from V and 4 bases from J; bases unmatched to any gene: 7. The CDR3 consists of 14 residues. Germline V gene data show CDR1 as DFQATT and CDR2 as SNEGSKA (reference sequence). CDR3: CSATKGLAPDTQYF. CDR3 nucleotide sequence: TGCAGTGCTACTAAAGGACTAGCACCAGATACGCAGTATTTT.

V usage is TRBV7-8 and J usage is TRBJ1-5; the D is unclear. Between the trimmed V and J ends, which lost 3 bases and 2 bases, there was a span of 20 bases. Germline V gene data show CDR1 as SGHVS and CDR2 as FQNEAQ. The CDR3 runs to 18 residues. CDR3 bases: TGTGCCAGCAGCTTCCGACCCCTGACGGTGGAGGGCAATCAGCCCCAGCATTTT. Protein sequence: CASSFRPLTVEGNQPQHF.

The chain joins TRBV10-3 to TRBJ1-4, with 11 nucleotides matching TRBD1. J gave up 8 bases and V 10 bases, and 12 bases lay outside the gene matches. Germline V gene lookup returns CDR1 ENHRY and CDR2 SYGVKD. CDR3 length equals 15 residues. CDR3 loop: CATRDRGKLLEKLFF. The CDR3 region has the DNA TGTGCCACTCGGGACAGGGGGAAGCTTTTGGAAAAACTGTTTTTT.

The J gene is TRBJ2-2, the V gene TRBV6-4, with unresolved D. The length of the CDR3 is 14 residues. Trimming took off 6 bases at V and 3 bases at J, with 11 bases between the two ends. CDR1 and CDR2 (germline): MRHNA, SNTAGT. The CDR3 sequence is CASSADLYTGELFF. In nucleotides, the CDR3 is TGTGCCAGCAGCGCCGACTTGTACACCGGGGAGCTGTTTTTT.

Remarks on this clonotype: A much bigger clone sits one base away, suggesting this may be a read error. V and J are TRBV6-5 and TRBJ2-3, with 7 bases aligning to TRBD1. Germline lookup yields CDR1 MNHEY and CDR2 SVGAGI. Unmatched junction bases numbered 6, after V lost 5 bases and J lost 1 base. This CDR3 spans 15 amino acids. The CDR3: CASSGPTGGTDTQYF. The DNA for the CDR3 is TGTGCCAGCAGTGGCCCAACAGGGGGCACAGATACGCAGTATTTT.

The chain carries TRBV10-3 and TRBJ2-7; D is undetermined. Germline V gives CDR1 ENHRY, CDR2 SYGVKD. V was trimmed by 8 bases and J by 3 bases, leaving 8 bases between them. The CDR3 consists of 11 residues. The CDR3 region is CAIGRNYEQYF. CDR3 coding DNA: TGTGCCATCGGAAGAAACTACGAGCAGTACTTC.

This clonotype was counted many times. The chain uses TRBV4-2 and TRBJ1-6; TRBD1 agrees at 9 bases. The CDR3 has 16 amino acids. CDR1 is LGHNA, CDR2 YNFKEQ, per germline. The ends lost 1 base at V and 7 bases at J; junction bases unmatched: 5. CDR3 nucleotides: TGTGCCAGCAGCCAAGGGACAGGGGCTGAGAATTCACCCCTCCACTTT. As protein: CASSQGTGAENSPLHF.

V gene TRBV19 combines with J gene TRBJ2-2; TRBD1 matches at 8 bases. The CDR3 has 14 residues. Trimming removed 2 bases from V and 5 bases from J; junction bases left unmatched: 1. Germline lookup yields CDR1 LNHDA and CDR2 SQIVND (reference sequence). The CDR3: CASSIQGATGELFF. In DNA, the CDR3 is TGTGCCAGTAGTATACAGGGGGCAACCGGGGAGCTGTTTTTT.

The chain is built from TRBV19 and TRBJ1-2; 8 bases are a match to TRBD1. Germline CDR1 and CDR2: LNHDA and SQIVND (reference sequence). The trim removed 9 bases at V and 8 bases at J, leaving 11 bases unmatched. CDR3 length equals 13 residues. The DNA of the CDR3 is TGTGCCAGCAGTCCTACAGGGGGAGCGGGCTACACCTTC. This gives the protein CASSPTGGAGYTF.

This clonotype has a count of ten or more. J is TRBJ2-1 and V is TRBV7-6, with 13 positions matching TRBD2. Germline V lookup: CDR1 SGHVS, CDR2 FNYEAQ. Trimming cost V 5 bases and J 3 bases; bases outside gene matches: 10. CDR3 length equals 18 residues. The CDR3: CASSLTSGRASDYNEQFF. CDR3 coding DNA: TGTGCCAGCAGCCTTACTAGCGGGAGGGCCTCAGACTACAATGAGCAGTTCTTC.

The J gene is TRBJ2-7, the V gene TRBV5-1, with 9 bases aligning to TRBD1. There are 14 residues in the CDR3. CDR1 is SGHRS and CDR2 is YFSETQ in the germline V gene. V lost 0 bases, J lost 5 bases, and 3 bases stayed unmatched. The CDR3 bases are TGCGCCAGCAGCTTGGGACAGGGGGTCGACGAGCAGTACTTC. Amino acids: CASSLGQGVDEQYF.

This rearrangement joins TRBV7-2 to TRBJ1-2; 7 bases line up with TRBD1. This CDR3 is 13 amino acids long. In germline, CDR1 is SGHTA, CDR2 FQGNSA. V shed 4 bases, J shed 7 bases, and the junction held 6 bases outside the gene matches. The CDR3 bases are TGTGCCAGCAGCTGGGGACAGAGGGGTGGCTACACCTTC. It is translated as CASSWGQRGGYTF.

J is TRBJ1-4 and V is TRBV25-1, with a tentative D call TRBD1 (5 bases). Trimming stripped 8 bases from V and 8 bases from J, with 15 bases between. The CDR3 runs to 13 residues. Germline V lookup: CDR1 MGHDK, CDR2 SYGVNS. Here the CDR3 reads CASALGGTEKLFF. CDR3 coding DNA: TGTGCCAGCGCCTTGGGAGGGACGGAAAAACTGTTTTTT.

The chain is built from TRBV7-4 and TRBJ2-7; unclear D gene. Germline lookup yields CDR1 SGHVT and CDR2 SQSDAQ. The CDR3 loop spans 14 amino acids. With 1 base removed from V and 3 bases from J, the gap between germline ends came to 10 bases. The CDR3 here is CASSLDVDNYEQYF. CDR3 coding DNA: TGTGCCAGCAGCTTAGATGTGGATAACTACGAGCAGTACTTC.